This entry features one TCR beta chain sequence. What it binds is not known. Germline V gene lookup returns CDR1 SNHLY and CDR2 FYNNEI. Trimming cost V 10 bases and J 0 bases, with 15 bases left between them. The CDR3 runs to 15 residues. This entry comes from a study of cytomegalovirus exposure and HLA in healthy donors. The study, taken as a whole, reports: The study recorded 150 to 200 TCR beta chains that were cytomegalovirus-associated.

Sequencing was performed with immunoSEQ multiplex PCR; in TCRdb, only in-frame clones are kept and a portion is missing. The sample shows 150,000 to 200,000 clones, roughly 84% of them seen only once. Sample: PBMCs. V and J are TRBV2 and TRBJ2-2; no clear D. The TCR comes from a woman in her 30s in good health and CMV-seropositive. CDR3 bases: TGTGCCACCCTCCATGAGCAGGCGAACACCGGGGAGCTGTTTTTT. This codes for CATLHEQANTGELFF.